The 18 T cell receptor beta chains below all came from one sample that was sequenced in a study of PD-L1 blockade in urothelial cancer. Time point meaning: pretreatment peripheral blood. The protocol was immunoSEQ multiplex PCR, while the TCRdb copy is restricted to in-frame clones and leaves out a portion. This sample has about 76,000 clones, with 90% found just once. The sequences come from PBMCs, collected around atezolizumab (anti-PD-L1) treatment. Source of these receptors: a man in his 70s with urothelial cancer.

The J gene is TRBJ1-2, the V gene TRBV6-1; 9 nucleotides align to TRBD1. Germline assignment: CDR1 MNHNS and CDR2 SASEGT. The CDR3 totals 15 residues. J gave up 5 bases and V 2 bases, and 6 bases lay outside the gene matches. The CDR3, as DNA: TGTGCCAGCAGTGAATCCGGACAGGGGAGTTATGGCTACACCTTC. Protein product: CASSESGQGSYGYTF.

This CDR3 is CAIGPQDSGANVLTF. The CDR3 DNA sequence: TGTGCCATCGGGCCACAGGACTCTGGGGCCAACGTCCTGACTTTC. The chain recombines TRBV10-3 with TRBJ2-6; D possibly corresponds to TRBD1 (5 bases). This CDR3 spans 15 amino acids. Trimming left V 8 bases short and J 0 bases short, with 11 bases between. Germline V gene sequence: CDR1 ENHRY, CDR2 SYGVKD.

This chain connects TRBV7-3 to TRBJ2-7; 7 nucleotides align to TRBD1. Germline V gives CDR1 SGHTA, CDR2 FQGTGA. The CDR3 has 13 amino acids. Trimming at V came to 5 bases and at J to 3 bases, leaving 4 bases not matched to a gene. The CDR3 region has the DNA TGTGCCAGCAGCAGAAACAGGGGCTACGAGCAGTACTTC. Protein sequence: CASSRNRGYEQYF.

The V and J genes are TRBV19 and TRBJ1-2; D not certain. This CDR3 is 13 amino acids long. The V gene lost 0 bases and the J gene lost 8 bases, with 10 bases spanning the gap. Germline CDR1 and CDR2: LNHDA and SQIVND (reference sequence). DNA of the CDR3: TGTGCCAGTAGTATAGATTTCCAGGCCGGCTACACCTTC. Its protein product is CASSIDFQAGYTF.

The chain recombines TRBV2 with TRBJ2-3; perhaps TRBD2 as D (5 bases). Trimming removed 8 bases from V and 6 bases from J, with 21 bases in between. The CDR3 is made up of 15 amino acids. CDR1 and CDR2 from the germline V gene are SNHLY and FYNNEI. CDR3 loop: CASVEEGPKGDTQYF. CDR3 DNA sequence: TGTGCCAGCGTAGAAGAGGGCCCAAAAGGGGATACGCAGTATTTT. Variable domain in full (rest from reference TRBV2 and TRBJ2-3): EPEVTQTPSHQVTQMGQEVILRCVPISNHLYFYWYRQILGQKVEFLVSFYNNEISEKSEIFDDQFSVERPDGSNFTLKIRSTKLEDSAMYFCASVEEGPKGDTQYFGPGTRLTVL.

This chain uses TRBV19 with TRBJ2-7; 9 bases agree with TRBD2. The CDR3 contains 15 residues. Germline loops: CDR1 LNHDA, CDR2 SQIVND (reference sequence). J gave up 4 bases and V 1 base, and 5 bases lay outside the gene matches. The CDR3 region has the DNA TGTGCCAGTAGTATAGCTAGCGGGAAGGGTTACGAGCAGTACTTC. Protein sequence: CASSIASGKGYEQYF.

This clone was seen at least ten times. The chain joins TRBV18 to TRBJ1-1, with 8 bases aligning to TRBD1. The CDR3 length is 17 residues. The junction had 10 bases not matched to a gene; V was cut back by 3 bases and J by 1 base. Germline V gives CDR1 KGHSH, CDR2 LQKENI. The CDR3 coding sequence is TGTGCCAGCTCACCTCTCGAGAGTCAGGGGGCGAACACTGAAGCTTTCTTT. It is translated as CASSPLESQGANTEAFF.

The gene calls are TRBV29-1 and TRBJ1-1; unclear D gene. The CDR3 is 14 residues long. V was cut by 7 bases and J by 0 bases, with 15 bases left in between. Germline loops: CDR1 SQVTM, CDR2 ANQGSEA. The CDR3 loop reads CSARLVDLNTEAFF. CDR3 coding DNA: TGCAGCGCCCGCCTAGTGGATTTGAACACTGAAGCTTTCTTT.

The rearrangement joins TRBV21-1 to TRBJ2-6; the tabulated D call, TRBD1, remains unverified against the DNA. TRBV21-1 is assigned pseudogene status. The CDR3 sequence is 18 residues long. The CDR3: CASSKKIEGDPGANVLTF. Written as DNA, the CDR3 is TGTGCCAGCAGCAAAAAAATCGAGGGGGACCCTGGGGCCAACGTCCTGACTTTC.

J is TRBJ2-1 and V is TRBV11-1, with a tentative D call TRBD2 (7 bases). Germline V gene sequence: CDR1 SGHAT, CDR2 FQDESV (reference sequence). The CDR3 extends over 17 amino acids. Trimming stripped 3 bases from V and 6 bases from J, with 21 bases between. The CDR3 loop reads CASSLGGRGSKGNEQFF. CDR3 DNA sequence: TGTGCCAGCAGCTTGGGAGGGAGGGGGAGCAAAGGCAATGAGCAGTTCTTC. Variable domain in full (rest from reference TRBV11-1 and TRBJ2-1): EAEVAQSPRYKITEKSQAVAFWCDPISGHATLYWYRQILGQGPELLVQFQDESVVDDSQLPKDRFSAERLKGVDSTLKIQPAELGDSAMYLCASSLGGRGSKGNEQFFGPGTRLTVL.

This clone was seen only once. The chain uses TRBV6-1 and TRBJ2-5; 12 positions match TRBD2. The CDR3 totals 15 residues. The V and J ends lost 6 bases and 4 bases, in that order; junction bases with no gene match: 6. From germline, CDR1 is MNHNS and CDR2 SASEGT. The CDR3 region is CASSASGRGGETQYF. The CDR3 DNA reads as TGTGCCAGCAGCGCTAGCGGGAGGGGAGGAGAGACCCAGTACTTC.

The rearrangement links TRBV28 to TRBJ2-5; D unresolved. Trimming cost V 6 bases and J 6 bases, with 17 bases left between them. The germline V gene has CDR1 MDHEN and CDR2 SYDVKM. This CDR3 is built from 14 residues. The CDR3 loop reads CASRVTSSGQTQYF. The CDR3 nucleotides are TGTGCCAGCAGGGTGACAAGTAGTGGGCAGACCCAGTACTTC.

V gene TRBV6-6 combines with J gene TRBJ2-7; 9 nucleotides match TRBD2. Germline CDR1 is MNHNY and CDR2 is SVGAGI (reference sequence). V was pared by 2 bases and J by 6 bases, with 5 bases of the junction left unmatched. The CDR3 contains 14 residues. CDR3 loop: CASSYTGLATEQYF. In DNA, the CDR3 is TGTGCCAGCAGTTACACTGGACTAGCGACCGAGCAGTACTTC.

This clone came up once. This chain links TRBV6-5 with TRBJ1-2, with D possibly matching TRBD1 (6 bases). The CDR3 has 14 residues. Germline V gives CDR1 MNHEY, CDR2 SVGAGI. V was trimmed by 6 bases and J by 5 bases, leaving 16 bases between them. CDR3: CASRGGRDPYGYTF. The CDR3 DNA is TGTGCCAGCAGAGGGGGAAGGGACCCTTATGGCTACACCTTC.

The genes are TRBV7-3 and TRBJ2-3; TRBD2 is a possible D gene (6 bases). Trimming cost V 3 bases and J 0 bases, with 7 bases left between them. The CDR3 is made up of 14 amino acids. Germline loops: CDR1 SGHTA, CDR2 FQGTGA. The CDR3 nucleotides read TGTGCCAGCAGCTTGGCGGGGAGCACAGATACGCAGTATTTT. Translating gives CASSLAGSTDTQYF.

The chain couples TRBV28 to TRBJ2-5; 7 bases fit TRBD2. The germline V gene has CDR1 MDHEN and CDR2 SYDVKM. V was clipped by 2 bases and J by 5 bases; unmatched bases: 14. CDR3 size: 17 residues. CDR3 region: CASSLPSPGVGGETQYF. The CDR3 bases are TGTGCCAGCAGTTTACCCTCTCCCGGGGTCGGGGGGGAGACCCAGTACTTC.

This CDR3 reads CASSLPTGQGGEQYF. CDR3 sequence (DNA): TGCGCCAGCAGCTTGCCAACCGGACAGGGCGGGGAGCAGTACTTC. This rearrangement joins TRBV5-1 to TRBJ2-7; 8 bases map to TRBD1. The CDR3 totals 15 residues. V shed 1 base, J shed 7 bases, and the junction held 10 bases outside the gene matches. Germline V gives CDR1 SGHRS, CDR2 YFSETQ.

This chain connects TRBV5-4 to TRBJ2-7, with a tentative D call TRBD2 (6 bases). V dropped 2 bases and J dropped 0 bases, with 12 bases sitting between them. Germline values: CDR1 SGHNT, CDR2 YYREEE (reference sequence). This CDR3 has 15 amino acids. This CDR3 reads CASSFQRASSYEQYF. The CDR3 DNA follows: TGTGCCAGCAGCTTCCAGCGGGCGAGCTCCTACGAGCAGTACTTC.